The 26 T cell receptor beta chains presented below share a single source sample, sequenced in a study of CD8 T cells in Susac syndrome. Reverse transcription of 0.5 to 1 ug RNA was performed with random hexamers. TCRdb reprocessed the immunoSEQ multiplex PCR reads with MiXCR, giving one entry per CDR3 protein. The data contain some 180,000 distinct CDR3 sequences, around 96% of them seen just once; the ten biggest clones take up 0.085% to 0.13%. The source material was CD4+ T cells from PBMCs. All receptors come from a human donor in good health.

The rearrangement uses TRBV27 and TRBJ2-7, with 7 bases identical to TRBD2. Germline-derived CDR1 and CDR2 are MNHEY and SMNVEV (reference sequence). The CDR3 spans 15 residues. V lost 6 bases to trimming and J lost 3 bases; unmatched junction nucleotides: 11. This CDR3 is CASRSIGGISYEQYF. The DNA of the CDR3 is TGTGCCAGCAGATCTATCGGGGGGATTAGCTACGAGCAGTACTTC.

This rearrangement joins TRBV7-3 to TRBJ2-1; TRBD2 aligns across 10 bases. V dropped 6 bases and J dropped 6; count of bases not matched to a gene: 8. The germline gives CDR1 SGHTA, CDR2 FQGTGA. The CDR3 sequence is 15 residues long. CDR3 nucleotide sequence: TGTGCCAGCAGTCCGGCTAGCGGGAGTTTCAATGAGCAGTTCTTC. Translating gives CASSPASGSFNEQFF.

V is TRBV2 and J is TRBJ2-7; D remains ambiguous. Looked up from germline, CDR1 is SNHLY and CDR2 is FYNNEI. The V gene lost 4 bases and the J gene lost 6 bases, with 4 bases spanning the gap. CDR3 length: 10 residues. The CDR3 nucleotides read TGTGCCAGCAGTGTTGTCGAGCAGTACTTC. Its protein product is CASSVVEQYF.

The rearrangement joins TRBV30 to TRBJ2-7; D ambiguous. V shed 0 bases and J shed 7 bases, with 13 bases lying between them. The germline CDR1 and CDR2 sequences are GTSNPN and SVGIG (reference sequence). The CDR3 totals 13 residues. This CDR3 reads CAWSVRALGEQYF. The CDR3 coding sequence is TGTGCCTGGAGTGTACGGGCCCTCGGGGAGCAGTACTTC.

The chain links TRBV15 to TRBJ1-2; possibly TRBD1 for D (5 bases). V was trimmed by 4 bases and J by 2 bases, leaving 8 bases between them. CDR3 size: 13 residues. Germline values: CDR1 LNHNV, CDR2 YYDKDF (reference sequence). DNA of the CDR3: TGTGCCACCAGCACGACAGCAAACTATGGCTACACCTTC. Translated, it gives CATSTTANYGYTF.

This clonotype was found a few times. CDR3 sequence (DNA): TGTGCCTGGGGACGATCCAACGAGCAGTACTTC. Translation: CAWGRSNEQYF. This rearrangement joins TRBV30 to TRBJ2-7; D is unclear. CDR3 size: 11 residues. The V and J ends lost 5 bases and 5 bases respectively, with 10 bases between them. Germline V CDR1 and CDR2: GTSNPN, SVGIG (reference sequence).

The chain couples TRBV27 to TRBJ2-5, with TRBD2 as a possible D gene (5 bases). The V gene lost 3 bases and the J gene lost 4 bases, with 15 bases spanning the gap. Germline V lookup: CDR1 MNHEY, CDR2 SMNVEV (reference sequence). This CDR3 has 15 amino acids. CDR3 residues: CASSFMPPGVETQYF. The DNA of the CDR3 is TGTGCCAGCAGTTTTATGCCCCCCGGGGTAGAGACCCAGTACTTC.

This CDR3 reads CASSIPGTGGTDTQYF. In nucleotides, the CDR3 is TGTGCCAGCAGCATTCCCGGGACAGGGGGGACAGATACGCAGTATTTT. The gene calls are TRBV4-2 and TRBJ2-3; 11 bases fit TRBD1. Trimming at V came to 5 bases and at J to 3 bases, leaving 7 bases not matched to a gene. CDR1 is LGHNA, CDR2 YNFKEQ, per germline. This CDR3 has 16 amino acids.

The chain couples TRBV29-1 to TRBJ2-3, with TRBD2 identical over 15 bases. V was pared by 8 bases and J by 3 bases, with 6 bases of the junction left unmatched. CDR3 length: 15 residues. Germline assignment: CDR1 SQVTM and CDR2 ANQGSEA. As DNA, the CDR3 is TGCAGCACTAGGACTAGCGGGAGGGAGACAGATACGCAGTATTTT. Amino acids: CSTRTSGRETDTQYF.

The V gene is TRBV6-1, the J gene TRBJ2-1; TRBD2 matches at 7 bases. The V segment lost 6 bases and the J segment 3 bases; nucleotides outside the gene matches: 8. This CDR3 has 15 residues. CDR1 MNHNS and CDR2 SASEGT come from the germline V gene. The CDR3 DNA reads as TGTGCCAGCAGGCAAGCTAGCGGCGACTACAATGAGCAGTTCTTC. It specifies CASRQASGDYNEQFF.

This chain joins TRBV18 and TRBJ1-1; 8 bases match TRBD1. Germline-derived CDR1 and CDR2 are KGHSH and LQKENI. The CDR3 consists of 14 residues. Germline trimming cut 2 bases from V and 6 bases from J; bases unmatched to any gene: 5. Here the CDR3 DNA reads TGTGCCAGCTCACCATCCCAGGGGGCGGCTGAAGCTTTCTTT. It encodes CASSPSQGAAEAFF.

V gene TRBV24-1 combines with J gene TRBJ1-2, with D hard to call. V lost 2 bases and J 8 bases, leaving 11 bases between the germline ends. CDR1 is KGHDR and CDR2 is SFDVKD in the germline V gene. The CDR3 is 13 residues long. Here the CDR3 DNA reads TGTGCCACCAGTGATTCTGGGGTTTTCGGCTACACCTTC. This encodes CATSDSGVFGYTF.

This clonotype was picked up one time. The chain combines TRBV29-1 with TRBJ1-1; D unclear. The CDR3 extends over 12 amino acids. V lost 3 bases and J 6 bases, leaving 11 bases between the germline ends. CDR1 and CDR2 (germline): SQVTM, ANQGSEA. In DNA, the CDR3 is TGCAGCGTTGACTACGGACGGGCTGAAGCTTTCTTT. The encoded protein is CSVDYGRAEAFF.

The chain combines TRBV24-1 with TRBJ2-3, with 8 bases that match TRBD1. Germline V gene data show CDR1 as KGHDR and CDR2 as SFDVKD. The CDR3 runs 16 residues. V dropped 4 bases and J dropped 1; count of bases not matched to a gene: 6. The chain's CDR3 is CATSDPGQGGTDTQYF. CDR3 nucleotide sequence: TGTGCCACCAGTGACCCTGGACAGGGTGGCACAGATACGCAGTATTTT.

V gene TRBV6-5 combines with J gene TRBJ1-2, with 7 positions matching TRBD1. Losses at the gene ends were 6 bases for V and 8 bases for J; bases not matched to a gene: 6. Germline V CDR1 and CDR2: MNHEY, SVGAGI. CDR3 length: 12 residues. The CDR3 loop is CASRTGKRGYTF. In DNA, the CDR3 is TGTGCCAGCAGGACAGGGAAGCGGGGCTACACCTTC.

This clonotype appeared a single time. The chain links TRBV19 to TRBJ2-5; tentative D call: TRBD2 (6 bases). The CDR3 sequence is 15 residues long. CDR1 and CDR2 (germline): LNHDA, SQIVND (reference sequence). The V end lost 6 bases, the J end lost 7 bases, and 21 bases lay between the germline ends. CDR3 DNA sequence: TGTGCCAGTAGGGGCCTGGGACTCGGCGTCTCGACCCAGTACTTC. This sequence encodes CASRGLGLGVSTQYF.

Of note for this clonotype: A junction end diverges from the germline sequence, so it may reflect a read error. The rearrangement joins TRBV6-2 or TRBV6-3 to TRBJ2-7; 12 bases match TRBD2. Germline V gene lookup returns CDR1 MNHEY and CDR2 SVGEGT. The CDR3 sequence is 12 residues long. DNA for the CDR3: TGTGCCAGCAGTAAACTAGCGGGAGGCTGTTCTTTC. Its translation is CASSKLAGGCSF.

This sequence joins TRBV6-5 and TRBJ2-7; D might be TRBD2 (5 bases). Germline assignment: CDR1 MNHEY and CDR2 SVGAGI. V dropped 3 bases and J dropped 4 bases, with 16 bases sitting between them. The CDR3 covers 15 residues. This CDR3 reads CASSYMRVSRYEQYF. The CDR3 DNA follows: TGTGCCAGCAGTTATATGAGGGTATCCCGATACGAGCAGTACTTC.

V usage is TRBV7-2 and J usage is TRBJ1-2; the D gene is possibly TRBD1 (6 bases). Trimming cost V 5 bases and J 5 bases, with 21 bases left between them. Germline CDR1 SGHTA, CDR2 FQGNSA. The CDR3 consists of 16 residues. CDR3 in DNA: TGTGCCAGCAGCGCCGCCCCGGGGGGCGAGGGGTATGGCTACACCTTC. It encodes CASSAAPGGEGYGYTF.

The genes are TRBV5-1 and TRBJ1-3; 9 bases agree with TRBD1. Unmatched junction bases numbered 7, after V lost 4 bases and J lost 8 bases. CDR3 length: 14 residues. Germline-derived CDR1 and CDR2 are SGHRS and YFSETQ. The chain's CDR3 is CASSKEGQGHTIYF. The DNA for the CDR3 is TGCGCCAGCAGCAAAGAGGGACAGGGCCACACCATATATTTT.

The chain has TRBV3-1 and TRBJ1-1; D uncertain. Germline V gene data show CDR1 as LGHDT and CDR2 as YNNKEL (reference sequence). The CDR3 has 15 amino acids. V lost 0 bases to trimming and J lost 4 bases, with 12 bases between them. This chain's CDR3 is CASSQDAYESTEAFF. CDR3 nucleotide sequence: TGTGCCAGCAGCCAAGATGCTTATGAGAGCACTGAAGCTTTCTTT. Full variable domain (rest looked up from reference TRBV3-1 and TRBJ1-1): DTAVSQTPKYLVTQMGNDKSIKCEQNLGHDTMYWYKQDSKKFLKIMFSYNNKELIINETVPNRFSPKSPDKAHLNLHINSLELGDSAVYFCASSQDAYESTEAFFGQGTRLTVV.

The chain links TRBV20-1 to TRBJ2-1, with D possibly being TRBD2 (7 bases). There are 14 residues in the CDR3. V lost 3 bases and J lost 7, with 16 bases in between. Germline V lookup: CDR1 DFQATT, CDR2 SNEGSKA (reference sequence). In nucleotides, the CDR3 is TGCAGTGCTAGTTTCCGGACTAGGGGGAATGAGCAGTTCTTC. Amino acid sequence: CSASFRTRGNEQFF.

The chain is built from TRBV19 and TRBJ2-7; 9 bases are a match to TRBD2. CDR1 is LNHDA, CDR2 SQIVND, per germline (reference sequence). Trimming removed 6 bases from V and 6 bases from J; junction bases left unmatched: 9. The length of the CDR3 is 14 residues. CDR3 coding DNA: TGTGCCAGTAGCAGATTAGCGGGAGCCCTCGAGCAGTACTTC. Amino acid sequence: CASSRLAGALEQYF.

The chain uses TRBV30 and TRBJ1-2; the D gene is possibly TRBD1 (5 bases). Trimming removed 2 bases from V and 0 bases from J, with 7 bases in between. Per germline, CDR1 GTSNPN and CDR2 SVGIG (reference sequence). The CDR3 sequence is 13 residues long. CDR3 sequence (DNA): TGTGCCTGGAGTATGGGACCTAACTATGGCTACACCTTC. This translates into CAWSMGPNYGYTF. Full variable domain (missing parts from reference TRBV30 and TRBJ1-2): SQTIHQWPATLVQPVGSPLSLECTVEGTSNPNLYWYRQAAGRGLQLLFYSVGIGQISSEVPQNLSASRPQDRQFILSSKKLLLSDSGFYLCAWSMGPNYGYTFGSGTRLTVV.

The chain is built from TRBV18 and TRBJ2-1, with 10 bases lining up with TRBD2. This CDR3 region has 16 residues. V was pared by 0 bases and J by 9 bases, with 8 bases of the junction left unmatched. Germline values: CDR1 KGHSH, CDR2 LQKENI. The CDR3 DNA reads TGTGCCAGCTCACCACCCAGGCTAGCGGGAGACGGTGAGCAGTTCTTC. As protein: CASSPPRLAGDGEQFF.

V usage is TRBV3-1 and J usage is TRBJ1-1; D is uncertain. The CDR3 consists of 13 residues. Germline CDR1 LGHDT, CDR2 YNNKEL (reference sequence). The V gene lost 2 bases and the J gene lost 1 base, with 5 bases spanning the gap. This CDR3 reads CASSQQTNTEAFF. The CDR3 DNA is TGTGCCAGCAGCCAACAAACGAACACTGAAGCTTTCTTT.